This T cell receptor beta chain appears in the sequencing data of a study of T cell repertoires in cytomegalovirus infection. Turning to the study itself: In public TCR beta signatures, there were indications of both CMV infection and matching HLA type. The study, taken as a whole, reports: CMV carriers having the relevant HLA were flagged by cumulative public TCR beta family frequency. HLA-C-restricted, CMV-specific TCR beta clonotypes were dominant ex vivo.

Note on this clonotype: Its antigen is not identified.

TCRdb re-called the reads with MiXCR, one entry per CDR3 protein. The sample lists about 530,000 distinct CDR3 sequences; less than 30% were seen once. The sequence was collected from a human donor in good health (CMV status not recorded). Some clones in this sample may be carry-over from other donors' samples. Material: PBMCs.

Here the CDR3 DNA reads TGCAGCGTCGAAAAGCGGGATAGCACAGATACGCAGTATTTT. Its protein product is CSVEKRDSTDTQYF. The chain employs TRBV29-1 and TRBJ2-3, with TRBD2 matching 7 bases. The CDR3 loop spans 14 amino acids. J gave up 0 bases and V 6 bases, and 6 bases lay outside the gene matches. Germline V gene data show CDR1 as SQVTM and CDR2 as ANQGSEA.